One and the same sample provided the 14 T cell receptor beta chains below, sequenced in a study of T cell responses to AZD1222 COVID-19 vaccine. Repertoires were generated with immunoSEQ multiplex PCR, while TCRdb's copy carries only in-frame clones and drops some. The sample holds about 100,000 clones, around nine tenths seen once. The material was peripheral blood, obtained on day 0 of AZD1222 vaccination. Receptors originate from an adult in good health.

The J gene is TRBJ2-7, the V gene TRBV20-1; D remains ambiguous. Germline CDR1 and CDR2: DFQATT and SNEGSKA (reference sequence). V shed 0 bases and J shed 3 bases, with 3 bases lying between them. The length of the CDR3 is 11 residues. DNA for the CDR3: TGCAGTGCTAGAGAAAGCTACGAGCAGTACTTC. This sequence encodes CSARESYEQYF.

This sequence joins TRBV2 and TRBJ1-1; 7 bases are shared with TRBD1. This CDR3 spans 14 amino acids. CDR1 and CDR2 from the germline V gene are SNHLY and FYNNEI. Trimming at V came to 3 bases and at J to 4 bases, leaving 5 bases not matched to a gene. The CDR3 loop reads CASSDKTGFTEAFF. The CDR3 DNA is TGTGCCAGCAGTGACAAGACAGGGTTCACTGAAGCTTTCTTT.

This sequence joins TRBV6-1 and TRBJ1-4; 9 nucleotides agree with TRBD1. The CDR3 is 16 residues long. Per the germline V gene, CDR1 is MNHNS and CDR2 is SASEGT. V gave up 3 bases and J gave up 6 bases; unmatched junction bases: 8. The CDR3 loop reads CASSEPGQGRYEKLFF. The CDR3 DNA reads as TGTGCCAGCAGTGAGCCGGGACAGGGCCGATATGAAAAACTGTTTTTT.

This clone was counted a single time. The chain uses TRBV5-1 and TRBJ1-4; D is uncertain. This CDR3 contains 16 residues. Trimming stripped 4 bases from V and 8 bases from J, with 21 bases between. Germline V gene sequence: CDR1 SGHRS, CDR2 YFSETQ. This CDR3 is CASSPLMGSGVEKLFF. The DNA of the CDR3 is TGCGCCAGCAGCCCCCTTATGGGTTCAGGCGTCGAAAAACTGTTTTTT.

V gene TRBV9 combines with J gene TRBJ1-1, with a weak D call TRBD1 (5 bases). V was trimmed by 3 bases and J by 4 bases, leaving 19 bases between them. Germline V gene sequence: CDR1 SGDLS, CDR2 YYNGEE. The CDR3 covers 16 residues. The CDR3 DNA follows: TGTGCCAGCAGCGCCCATCGGGACGGAGGAAGCACTGAAGCTTTCTTT. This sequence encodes CASSAHRDGGSTEAFF.

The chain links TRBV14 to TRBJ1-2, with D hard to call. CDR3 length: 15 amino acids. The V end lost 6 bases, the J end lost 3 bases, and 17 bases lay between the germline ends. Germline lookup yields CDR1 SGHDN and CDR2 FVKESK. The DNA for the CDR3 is TGTGCCAGCAGTACGTTGACCGAGGGAGACTATGGCTACACCTTC. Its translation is CASSTLTEGDYGYTF.

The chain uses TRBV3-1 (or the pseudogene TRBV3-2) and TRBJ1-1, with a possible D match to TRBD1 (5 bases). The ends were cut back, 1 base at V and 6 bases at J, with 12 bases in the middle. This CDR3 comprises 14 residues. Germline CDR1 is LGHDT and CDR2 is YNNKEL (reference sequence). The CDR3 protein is CASSQVLGDAEAFF. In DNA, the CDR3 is TGTGCCAGCAGCCAAGTTTTAGGGGACGCTGAAGCTTTCTTT.

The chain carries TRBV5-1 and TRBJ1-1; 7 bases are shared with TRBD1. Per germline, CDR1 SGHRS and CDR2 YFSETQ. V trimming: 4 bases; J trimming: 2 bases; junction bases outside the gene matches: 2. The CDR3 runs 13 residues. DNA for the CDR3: TGCGCCAGCAGCCGGGACAGTAACACTGAAGCTTTCTTT. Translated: CASSRDSNTEAFF.

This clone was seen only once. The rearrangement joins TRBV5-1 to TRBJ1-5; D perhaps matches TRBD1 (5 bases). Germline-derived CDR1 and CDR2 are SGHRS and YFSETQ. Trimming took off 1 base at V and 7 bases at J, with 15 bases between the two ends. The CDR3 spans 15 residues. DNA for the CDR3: TGCGCCAGCAGCTTGACCAGTGGGACTGGGCAGCCCCAGCATTTT. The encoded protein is CASSLTSGTGQPQHF.

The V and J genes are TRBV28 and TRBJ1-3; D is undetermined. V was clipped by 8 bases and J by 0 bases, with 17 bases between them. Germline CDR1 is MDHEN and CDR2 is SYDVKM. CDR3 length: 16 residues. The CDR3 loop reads CASSLSPYGSGNTIYF. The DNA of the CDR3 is TGTGCCAGCTCCCTTAGCCCCTATGGCTCTGGAAACACCATATATTTT.

As DNA, the CDR3 is TGTGCCAGTAGTACTCTCCTTGGCGGGGCAAGCTCCTACAATGAGCAGTTCTTC. Its protein is CASSTLLGGASSYNEQFF. The genes are TRBV19 and TRBJ2-1; maybe TRBD2 (6 bases). CDR1 is LNHDA, CDR2 SQIVND, per germline (reference sequence). CDR3 length: 18 amino acids. Trimming took off 4 bases at V and 0 bases at J, with 19 bases between the two ends.

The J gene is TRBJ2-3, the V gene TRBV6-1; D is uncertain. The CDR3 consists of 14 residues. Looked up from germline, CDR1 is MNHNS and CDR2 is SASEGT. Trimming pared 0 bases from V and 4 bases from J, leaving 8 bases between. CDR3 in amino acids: CASSEAPSSDTQYF. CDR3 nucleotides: TGTGCCAGCAGTGAAGCCCCTAGTTCAGATACGCAGTATTTT.

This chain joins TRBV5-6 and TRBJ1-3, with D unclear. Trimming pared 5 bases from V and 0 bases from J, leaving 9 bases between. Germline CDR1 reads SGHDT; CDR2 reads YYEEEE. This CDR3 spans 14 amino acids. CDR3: CASSPGFSGNTIYF. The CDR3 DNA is TGTGCCAGCAGTCCCGGATTCTCTGGAAACACCATATATTTT.

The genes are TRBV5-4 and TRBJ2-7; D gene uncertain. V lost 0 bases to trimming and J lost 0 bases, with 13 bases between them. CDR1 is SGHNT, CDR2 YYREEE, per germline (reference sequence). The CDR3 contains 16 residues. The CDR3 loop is CASSLVVERSSYEQYF. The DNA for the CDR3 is TGTGCCAGCAGCTTGGTCGTGGAACGTAGCTCCTACGAGCAGTACTTC.